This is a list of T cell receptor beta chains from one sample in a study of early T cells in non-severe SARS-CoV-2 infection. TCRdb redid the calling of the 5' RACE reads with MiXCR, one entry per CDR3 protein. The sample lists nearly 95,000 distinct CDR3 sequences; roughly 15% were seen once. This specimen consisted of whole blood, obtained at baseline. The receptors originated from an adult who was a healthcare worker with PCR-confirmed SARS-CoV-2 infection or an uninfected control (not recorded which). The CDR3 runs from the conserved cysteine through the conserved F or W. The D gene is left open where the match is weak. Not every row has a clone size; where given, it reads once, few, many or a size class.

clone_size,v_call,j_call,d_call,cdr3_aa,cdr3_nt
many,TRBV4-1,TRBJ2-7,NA,CASSRDNHYEQYF,TGCGCCAGCAGCCGGGACAACCACTACGAGCAGTACTTC
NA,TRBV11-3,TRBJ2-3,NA,CASSLKRDTQYF,TGTGCCAGCAGCTTAAAGCGTGATACGCAGTATTTT
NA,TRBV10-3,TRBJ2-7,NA,CATRGGLDSYEQYF,TGTGCCACCAGGGGGGGGCTAGACTCCTACGAGCAGTACTTC
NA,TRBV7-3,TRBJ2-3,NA,CASSPRGDTQYF,TGTGCCAGCAGCCCCCGTGGAGATACGCAGTATTTT
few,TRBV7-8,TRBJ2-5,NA,CASSAPVGGPETQYF,TGTGCCAGCAGCGCGCCGGTGGGCGGACCAGAGACCCAGTACTTC
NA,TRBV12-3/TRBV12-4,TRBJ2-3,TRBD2,CASSFVRGGNTQYF,TGTGCCAGCAGTTTTGTCCGGGGAGGGAATACGCAGTATTTT
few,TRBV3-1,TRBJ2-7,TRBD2,CASSGTSTYEQYF,TGTGCCAGCTCCGGGACTAGCACCTACGAGCAGTACTTC
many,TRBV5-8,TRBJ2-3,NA,CASSLVFKGLSTDTQYF,TGTGCCAGCAGCTTGGTTTTTAAGGGACTTAGCACAGATACGCAGTATTTT
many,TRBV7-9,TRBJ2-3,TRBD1,CASSSLDRVGGQYF,TGTGCCAGCAGCTCCTTAGACAGGGTTGGTGGGCAGTATTTT
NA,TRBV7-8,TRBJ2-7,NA,CASSLAMVYSAYEQYF,TGTGCCAGCAGCTTAGCTATGGTTTACAGCGCCTACGAGCAGTACTTC
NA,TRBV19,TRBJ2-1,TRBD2,CASSPRRAGGEQFF,TGTGCCAGTAGTCCGAGGAGGGCGGGAGGCGAGCAGTTCTTC
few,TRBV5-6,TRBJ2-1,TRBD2,CASSFLAGGPEQFF,TGTGCCAGCAGCTTTCTAGCGGGAGGGCCTGAGCAGTTCTTC
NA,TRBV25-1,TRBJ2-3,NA,CASSNPPTGDTQYF,TGTGCCAGCAGTAACCCCCCCACAGGTGATACGCAGTATTTT
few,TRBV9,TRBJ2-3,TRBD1,CASSRWQGATDTQYF,TGTGCCAGCAGCCGTTGGCAGGGGGCAACAGATACGCAGTATTTT
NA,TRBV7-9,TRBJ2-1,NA,CASSLIGATGEQFF,TGTGCCAGCAGCTTAATCGGGGCGACGGGTGAGCAGTTCTTC
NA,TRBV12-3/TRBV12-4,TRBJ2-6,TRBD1,CASSPTGGVSGANVLTF,TGTGCCAGCAGCCCTACAGGGGGTGTATCCGGGGCCAACGTCCTGACTTTC
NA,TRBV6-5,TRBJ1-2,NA,CASSYGDFYGYTF,TGTGCCAGCAGTTACGGAGACTTCTATGGCTACACCTTC